The rows below give T cell receptor beta chains drawn from one sample of a study of blood T cell repertoires in COVID-19. Clones were sequenced by immunoSEQ multiplex PCR, and TCRdb holds only the in-frame ones, with some missing. Of about 280,000 clones in the sample, around 85% were seen once. The sample consisted of PBMCs or T cells enriched from blood (not recorded which). The receptors stem from a woman aged 45-65 years who had recovered from COVID-19. Each CDR3 is given with its conserved first and last residue. Fields, in order: V gene, J gene, clone size, D gene, CDR3 protein, CDR3 DNA. A D gene is named only where the DNA matches it firmly. Size is stated for part of the rows, as once, few or many counts, or as a class when the clone is expanded.

v_call: TRBV6-5; j_call: TRBJ2-5; clone_size: -; d_call: TRBD2; cdr3_aa: CASSIRRGVEETQYF; cdr3_nt: TGTGCCAGCAGCATTAGGCGGGGGGTAGAAGAGACCCAGTACTTC
v_call: TRBV12-3/TRBV12-4; j_call: TRBJ2-5; clone_size: once; d_call: -; cdr3_aa: CASSRGVRETQYF; cdr3_nt: TGTGCCAGCAGCCGCGGGGTCCGGGAGACCCAGTACTTC
v_call: TRBV5-5; j_call: TRBJ2-7; clone_size: -; d_call: -; cdr3_aa: CASSWETGAYEQYF; cdr3_nt: TGTGCCAGCAGCTGGGAGACAGGAGCCTACGAGCAGTACTTC
v_call: TRBV7-2; j_call: TRBJ1-3; clone_size: -; d_call: -; cdr3_aa: CASRGRGSGNTIYF; cdr3_nt: TGTGCCAGCAGAGGCAGAGGATCTGGAAACACCATATATTTT
v_call: TRBV9; j_call: TRBJ1-1; clone_size: -; d_call: TRBD1; cdr3_aa: CASSAQGSNTEAFF; cdr3_nt: TGTGCCAGCAGCGCACAGGGGTCGAACACTGAAGCTTTCTTT
v_call: TRBV28; j_call: TRBJ1-2; clone_size: -; d_call: TRBD1; cdr3_aa: CASSQYTGQHYGYTF; cdr3_nt: TGTGCCAGCAGTCAATATACGGGACAGCACTATGGCTACACCTTC
v_call: TRBV11-2; j_call: TRBJ2-6; clone_size: -; d_call: TRBD1; cdr3_aa: CASSLTGAISGANVLTF; cdr3_nt: TGTGCCAGCAGCTTAACAGGGGCGATCTCTGGGGCCAACGTCCTGACTTTC
v_call: TRBV19; j_call: TRBJ2-1; clone_size: -; d_call: TRBD2; cdr3_aa: CASSLIGTSRYQSSYNEQFF; cdr3_nt: TGTGCCAGTAGTCTAATCGGGACTAGCCGCTACCAGAGCTCCTACAATGAGCAGTTCTTC
v_call: TRBV5-5; j_call: TRBJ2-5; clone_size: -; d_call: -; cdr3_aa: CASSLNQVQETQYF; cdr3_nt: TGTGCCAGCAGCTTAAACCAGGTCCAAGAGACCCAGTACTTC
v_call: TRBV4-1; j_call: TRBJ1-4; clone_size: -; d_call: -; cdr3_aa: CASSHKPRTAGRLDNEKLFF; cdr3_nt: TGCGCCAGCAGCCACAAACCCCGGACAGCCGGGCGGCTGGATAATGAAAAACTGTTTTTT
v_call: TRBV6-1; j_call: TRBJ2-3; clone_size: -; d_call: TRBD1; cdr3_aa: CASSEAGARQGFKDTQYF; cdr3_nt: TGTGCCAGCAGTGAAGCGGGGGCAAGACAGGGATTTAAGGATACGCAGTATTTT
v_call: TRBV18; j_call: TRBJ2-7; clone_size: once; d_call: TRBD2; cdr3_aa: CASSPPRSGLAGASKEEQYF; cdr3_nt: TGTGCCAGCTCACCACCCCGCTCCGGACTAGCGGGAGCCTCAAAAGAAGAGCAGTACTTC
v_call: TRBV28; j_call: TRBJ1-6; clone_size: -; d_call: TRBD1; cdr3_aa: CASRLQGSSYNSPLHF; cdr3_nt: TGTGCCAGCAGGCTACAGGGGAGCTCCTATAATTCACCCCTCCACTTT
v_call: TRBV5-5; j_call: TRBJ2-1; clone_size: -; d_call: TRBD1; cdr3_aa: CASTGTGMNEQFF; cdr3_nt: TGTGCCAGCACCGGGACAGGGATGAATGAGCAGTTCTTC
v_call: TRBV18; j_call: TRBJ2-7; clone_size: -; d_call: TRBD2; cdr3_aa: CASSLRAGGTSGHEQYF; cdr3_nt: TGTGCCAGCTCACTCAGGGCCGGGGGGACTAGCGGCCACGAGCAGTACTTC
v_call: TRBV2; j_call: TRBJ2-1; clone_size: -; d_call: -; cdr3_aa: CASSERAANNEQFF; cdr3_nt: TGTGCCAGCAGTGAACGAGCGGCCAACAATGAGCAGTTCTTC
v_call: TRBV29-1; j_call: TRBJ2-7; clone_size: -; d_call: TRBD2; cdr3_aa: CSVAGAGIEQYF; cdr3_nt: TGCAGCGTTGCAGGAGCGGGAATCGAGCAGTACTTC
v_call: TRBV7-9; j_call: TRBJ1-6; clone_size: -; d_call: TRBD1; cdr3_aa: CASSLAGGWNSPLHF; cdr3_nt: TGTGCCAGCAGCTTAGCAGGGGGCTGGAATTCACCCCTCCACTTT
v_call: TRBV18; j_call: TRBJ1-3; clone_size: -; d_call: -; cdr3_aa: CASSPPRVLRNTIYF; cdr3_nt: TGTGCCAGCTCACCACCGAGGGTGCTTCGAAACACCATATATTTT
v_call: TRBV4-3; j_call: TRBJ1-2; clone_size: -; d_call: TRBD1; cdr3_aa: CASSPVGRGRSHGYTF; cdr3_nt: TGCGCCAGCAGCCCAGTGGGAAGGGGGCGATCCCATGGCTACACCTTC
v_call: TRBV7-9; j_call: TRBJ1-1; clone_size: -; d_call: -; cdr3_aa: CASRGLRDNTEAFF; cdr3_nt: TGTGCCAGCAGGGGACTGAGGGATAACACTGAAGCTTTCTTT
v_call: TRBV5-1; j_call: TRBJ2-1; clone_size: -; d_call: -; cdr3_aa: CASSRTLDSYNEQFF; cdr3_nt: TGCGCCAGCAGCCGGACTCTGGACTCCTACAATGAGCAGTTCTTC
v_call: TRBV7-6; j_call: TRBJ2-1; clone_size: -; d_call: -; cdr3_aa: CASSLAQGGYNEQFF; cdr3_nt: TGTGCCAGCAGCTTAGCGCAAGGGGGCTACAATGAGCAGTTCTTC
v_call: TRBV5-8; j_call: TRBJ1-2; clone_size: -; d_call: -; cdr3_aa: CASSFGSYGYTF; cdr3_nt: TGTGCCAGCAGCTTTGGCAGCTATGGCTACACCTTC
v_call: TRBV9; j_call: TRBJ1-1; clone_size: few; d_call: TRBD1; cdr3_aa: CASSALTGNTEAFF; cdr3_nt: TGTGCCAGCAGCGCCTTGACAGGGAATACTGAAGCTTTCTTT
v_call: TRBV6-5; j_call: TRBJ1-2; clone_size: -; d_call: -; cdr3_aa: CASSYQVNYGYTF; cdr3_nt: TGTGCCAGCAGTTATCAGGTTAACTATGGCTACACCTTC
v_call: TRBV11-3; j_call: TRBJ2-3; clone_size: -; d_call: -; cdr3_aa: CASSLSPGTDTQYF; cdr3_nt: TGTGCCAGCAGCCTCAGTCCGGGAACCGATACGCAGTATTTT
v_call: TRBV21-1; j_call: TRBJ2-2; clone_size: -; d_call: -; cdr3_aa: CASSPGRANTGELFF; cdr3_nt: TGTGCCAGCAGCCCCGGGAGGGCGAACACCGGGGAGCTGTTTTTT
v_call: TRBV30; j_call: TRBJ1-5; clone_size: -; d_call: -; cdr3_aa: CAWSSQTNQPQHF; cdr3_nt: TGTGCCTGGAGTAGCCAGACTAATCAGCCCCAGCATTTT
v_call: TRBV10-3; j_call: TRBJ1-5; clone_size: -; d_call: -; cdr3_aa: CAINFDRNQPQHF; cdr3_nt: TGTGCCATCAATTTTGACAGAAATCAGCCCCAGCATTTT
v_call: TRBV15; j_call: TRBJ1-5; clone_size: few; d_call: -; cdr3_aa: CATSRDWAVPSNQPQHF; cdr3_nt: TGTGCCACCAGCAGAGATTGGGCAGTCCCTAGCAATCAGCCCCAGCATTTT
v_call: TRBV5-4; j_call: TRBJ2-2; clone_size: -; d_call: TRBD2; cdr3_aa: CASSQTSGSFNTGELFF; cdr3_nt: TGTGCCAGCAGCCAGACTAGCGGGAGTTTCAACACCGGGGAGCTGTTTTTT
v_call: TRBV14; j_call: TRBJ1-4; clone_size: few; d_call: -; cdr3_aa: CASSRAGWTNEKLFF; cdr3_nt: TGTGCCAGCAGCCGAGCAGGGTGGACTAATGAAAAACTGTTTTTT
v_call: TRBV10-2; j_call: TRBJ1-2; clone_size: few; d_call: TRBD1; cdr3_aa: CASSEVSGQGSGYTF; cdr3_nt: TGCGCCAGCAGTGAGGTTTCAGGACAGGGTAGTGGCTACACCTTC
v_call: TRBV6-5; j_call: TRBJ2-7; clone_size: -; d_call: -; cdr3_aa: CASSYGRSSYEQYF; cdr3_nt: TGTGCCAGCAGCTACGGGCGAAGCTCCTACGAGCAGTACTTC
v_call: TRBV5-5; j_call: TRBJ2-2; clone_size: -; d_call: TRBD2; cdr3_aa: CASSLPGLAGGFTGELFF; cdr3_nt: TGTGCCAGCAGCTTGCCCGGACTAGCGGGAGGTTTCACCGGGGAGCTGTTTTTT
v_call: TRBV7-3; j_call: TRBJ2-2; clone_size: -; d_call: TRBD1; cdr3_aa: CASSLTGGLNTGELFF; cdr3_nt: TGTGCCAGCAGCTTGACAGGGGGCCTGAACACCGGGGAGCTGTTTTTT
v_call: TRBV7-2; j_call: TRBJ1-4; clone_size: -; d_call: -; cdr3_aa: CASSSYTGSNEKLFF; cdr3_nt: TGTGCCAGCAGCTCCTACACGGGGAGTAATGAAAAACTGTTTTTT
v_call: TRBV12-3/TRBV12-4; j_call: TRBJ2-2; clone_size: -; d_call: -; cdr3_aa: CASSSLIPGELFF; cdr3_nt: TGTGCCAGCAGCAGTTTAATTCCGGGGGAGCTGTTTTTT
v_call: TRBV7-2; j_call: TRBJ1-1; clone_size: -; d_call: -; cdr3_aa: CASSLGQRFLNTEAFF; cdr3_nt: TGTGCCAGCAGCCTCGGACAGAGGTTTTTGAACACTGAAGCTTTCTTT
v_call: TRBV6-5; j_call: TRBJ2-7; clone_size: -; d_call: TRBD1; cdr3_aa: CASSRQGYEQYF; cdr3_nt: TGTGCCAGCAGCCGACAGGGTTACGAGCAGTACTTC
v_call: TRBV7-8; j_call: TRBJ1-1; clone_size: -; d_call: -; cdr3_aa: CASSLAFWYRDTDTEAFF; cdr3_nt: TGTGCCAGCAGCTTAGCTTTTTGGTACCGGGACACCGACACTGAAGCTTTCTTT
v_call: TRBV15; j_call: TRBJ2-1; clone_size: -; d_call: -; cdr3_aa: CATSRGRSSYNEQFF; cdr3_nt: TGTGCCACCAGCAGAGGTCGGAGCTCCTACAATGAGCAGTTCTTC
v_call: TRBV27; j_call: TRBJ2-7; clone_size: -; d_call: TRBD2; cdr3_aa: CASSVTRTSGYEQYF; cdr3_nt: TGTGCCAGCAGTGTTACCAGGACTAGCGGGTACGAGCAGTACTTC
v_call: TRBV6-5; j_call: TRBJ2-5; clone_size: -; d_call: -; cdr3_aa: CASSYTGYYTKETQYF; cdr3_nt: TGTGCCAGCAGTTACACAGGGTATTATACCAAAGAGACCCAGTACTTC
v_call: TRBV5-8; j_call: TRBJ2-5; clone_size: -; d_call: -; cdr3_aa: CASSLPRDTLSQETQYF; cdr3_nt: TGTGCCAGCAGCCTGCCCCGGGACACCTTATCCCAAGAGACCCAGTACTTC
v_call: TRBV6-6; j_call: TRBJ1-2; clone_size: -; d_call: TRBD1; cdr3_aa: CASSLGTGGGYGYTF; cdr3_nt: TGTGCCAGCAGCCTTGGAACAGGGGGCGGCTATGGCTACACCTTC
v_call: TRBV5-1; j_call: TRBJ1-4; clone_size: -; d_call: -; cdr3_aa: CASSLGQANEKLFF; cdr3_nt: TGCGCCAGCAGCTTGGGACAGGCTAATGAAAAACTGTTTTTT
v_call: TRBV18; j_call: TRBJ2-3; clone_size: -; d_call: -; cdr3_aa: CASSPPFGIYTDTQYF; cdr3_nt: TGTGCCAGCTCACCACCCTTCGGTATTTACACAGATACGCAGTATTTT
v_call: TRBV28; j_call: TRBJ2-7; clone_size: -; d_call: TRBD1; cdr3_aa: CASIPGGTGPYEQYF; cdr3_nt: TGTGCCAGCATCCCCGGCGGGACAGGCCCCTACGAGCAGTACTTC
v_call: TRBV30; j_call: TRBJ2-1; clone_size: -; d_call: TRBD2; cdr3_aa: CAGRRGGRNEQFF; cdr3_nt: TGTGCAGGGAGGCGGGGGGGTCGGAATGAGCAGTTCTTC
v_call: TRBV5-1; j_call: TRBJ2-2; clone_size: many; d_call: -; cdr3_aa: CASSFGDTGELFF; cdr3_nt: TGCGCCAGCAGCTTTGGAGACACCGGGGAGCTGTTTTTT